This TCR beta chain was profiled in a study of shared clonotypes between healthy human individuals. CDR1 SEHNR and CDR2 FQNEAQ come from the germline V gene (reference sequence). V was clipped by 4 bases and J by 1 base, with 7 bases between them. This CDR3 comprises 13 residues. TCRdb's table, derived via immunoSEQ multiplex PCR, lists solely in-frame clones and lacks some. The sample consists of hundreds of thousands of clones, around two thirds of them appearing once. A note on this clone: A single base separates this from a much larger clone, so it may be a read error.

The clonotype comes from a man aged 30-40 years in good health. The material sequenced was memory CD4+ T cells sorted from blood. The subset: CD45RA-negative fraction. This rearrangement joins TRBV7-9 to TRBJ1-1, with D possibly matching TRBD1 (6 bases). CDR3 DNA sequence: TGTGCCAGCAGCTCGACAGGGAACACTGAAGCTTTCTTT. As protein: CASSSTGNTEAFF.